Below are 8 T cell receptor beta chains sequenced from a single sample in a study of tumor-infiltrating lymphocytes in primary liver carcinoma. Scientists recovered RNA and DNA together from approximately 20-30 mg of unsorted bulk tissue. A primer in the constant region served to generate TCR beta cDNA from approximately 500 ng of total RNA. Modified slightly, ARM-PCR produced TCR beta libraries over three nested multiplex PCR rounds. It was with TRBV1-TRBV30 forward primers and a C-beta reverse primer that the first two PCR rounds were run, at approximately 9 cycles each. Using its own MiXCR run on the multiplex PCR reads, TCRdb lists one record per CDR3 protein. The sample consists of about 96,000 distinct CDR3 sequences, around 68% of them appearing once. Sample: tumor-adjacent normal liver tissue. The source is a man aged 40-49 years with primary liver carcinoma and hepatitis B virus infection.

This clonotype has at least ten counts. The genes are TRBV30 and TRBJ1-5; 9 nucleotides line up with TRBD1. There are 13 residues in the CDR3. Per the germline V gene, CDR1 is GTSNPN and CDR2 is SVGIG (reference sequence). Trimming removed 3 bases from V and 6 bases from J; junction bases left unmatched: 3. Here the CDR3 reads CAWSGQGRQPQHF. In nucleotides, the CDR3 is TGTGCCTGGAGCGGACAGGGGCGTCAGCCCCAGCATTTT.

Remarks on this clonotype: A junction end diverges from the germline sequence, so it may reflect a read error. The rearrangement joins TRBV12-3 or TRBV12-4 to TRBJ2-1; 13 nucleotides align to TRBD2. The CDR3 consists of 14 residues. CDR3 nucleotides: TGTACCAGCAAAGGACTAGCGGGAGTCAATGAGGAGTTCTTC. Protein sequence: CTSKGLAGVNEEFF.

This clonotype came up once. A much more abundant neighbour one base away suggests this may be a read error. The chain joins TRBV6-5 to TRBJ2-5; D may be TRBD2 (5 bases). Germline V gene data show CDR1 as MNHEY and CDR2 as SVGAGI. The CDR3 covers 14 residues. The CDR3 nucleotides are TGTGCCTGCAGTTATGACCGGGAACAAGAGACCCAGTACTTC. This gives the protein CACSYDREQETQYF.

This clonotype turned up a few times. This sequence joins TRBV28 and TRBJ2-2; 8 bases fit TRBD1. The CDR3 is 14 amino acids. In germline, CDR1 is MDHEN, CDR2 SYDVKM. Losses at the gene ends were 7 bases for V and 3 bases for J; bases not matched to a gene: 4. In nucleotides, the CDR3 is TGTGCCAGCAAGGACAGGGAGTACACCGGGGAGCTGTTTTTT. This translates into CASKDREYTGELFF.

This clonotype was seen a few times. A much larger clone sits a single nucleotide away, making a read error possible. The J gene is TRBJ2-5, the V gene TRBV6-2 or TRBV6-3; D remains unclear. CDR3 size: 11 residues. Germline-derived CDR1 and CDR2 are MNHEY and SVGEGT. DNA of the CDR3: TGTGCCGGCAGTGGTGGAGAGACCCAGTACTTC. This gives the protein CAGSGGETQYF.

Turning to this clonotype: Because the CDR3 is missing its conserved closing phenylalanine or tryptophan, this is likely a read error. This sequence joins TRBV6-1 and TRBJ1-5; TRBD1 aligns across 7 bases. This CDR3 is built from 14 residues. Germline values: CDR1 MNHNS, CDR2 SASEGT. The CDR3 sequence: CASSERGQDQPQHL. The DNA for the CDR3 is TGCGCCAGCAGTGAAAGAGGACAGGATCAGCCCCAGCATCTT.

The V and J genes are TRBV28 and TRBJ2-7; D perhaps matches TRBD2 (6 bases). Germline V gene lookup returns CDR1 MDHEN and CDR2 SYDVKM. V was shortened by 5 bases and J by 3 bases, with 14 bases between the two germline ends. The CDR3 is made up of 14 amino acids. CDR3 sequence: CASSTPGLRYEQYF. The CDR3 nucleotides read TGTGCCAGCAGTACCCCGGGACTCCGCTACGAGCAGTACTTC.

As regards this clonotype: A read error may account for a junction end that differs from germline. The CDR3 spells CASSDPGGGVETQNF. In DNA form, the CDR3 reads TGTGCCAGTAGTGATCCAGGGGGCGGGGTGGAGACCCAGAACTTC. V and J are TRBV6-5 and TRBJ2-5; 8 bases agree with TRBD1. This CDR3 spans 15 amino acids. Germline V gives CDR1 MNHEY, CDR2 SVGAGI.